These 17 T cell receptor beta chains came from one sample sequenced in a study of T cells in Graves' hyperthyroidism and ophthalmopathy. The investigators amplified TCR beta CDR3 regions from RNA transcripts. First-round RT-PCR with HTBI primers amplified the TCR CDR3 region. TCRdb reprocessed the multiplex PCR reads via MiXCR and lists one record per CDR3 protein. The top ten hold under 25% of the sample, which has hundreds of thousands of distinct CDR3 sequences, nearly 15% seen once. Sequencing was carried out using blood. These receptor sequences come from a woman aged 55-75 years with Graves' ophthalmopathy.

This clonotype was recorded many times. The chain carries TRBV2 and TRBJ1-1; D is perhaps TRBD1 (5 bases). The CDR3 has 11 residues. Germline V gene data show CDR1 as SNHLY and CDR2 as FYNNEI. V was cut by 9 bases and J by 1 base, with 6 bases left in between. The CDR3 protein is CARGGNTEAFF. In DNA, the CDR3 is TGTGCCAGGGGGGGGAACACTGAAGCTTTCTTT.

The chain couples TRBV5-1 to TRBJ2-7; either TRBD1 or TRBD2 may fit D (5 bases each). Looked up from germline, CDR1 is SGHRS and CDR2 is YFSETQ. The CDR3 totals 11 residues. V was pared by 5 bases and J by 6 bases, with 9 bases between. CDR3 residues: CASRGESEQYF. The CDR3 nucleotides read TGCGCCAGCAGGGGGGAAAGCGAGCAGTACTTC.

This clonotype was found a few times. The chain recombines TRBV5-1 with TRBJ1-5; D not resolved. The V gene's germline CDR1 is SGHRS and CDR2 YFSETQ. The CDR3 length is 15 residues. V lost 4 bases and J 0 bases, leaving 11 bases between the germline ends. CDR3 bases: TGCGCCAGCAGCCTTACAGATTATAGCAATCAGCCCCAGCATTTT. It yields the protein CASSLTDYSNQPQHF.

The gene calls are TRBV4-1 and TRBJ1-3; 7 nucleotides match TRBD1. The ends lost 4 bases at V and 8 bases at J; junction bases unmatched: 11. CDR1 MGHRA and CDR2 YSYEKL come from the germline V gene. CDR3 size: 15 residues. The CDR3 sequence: CASSPIVGGADTIYF. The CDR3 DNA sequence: TGCGCCAGCAGCCCGATAGTAGGGGGCGCGGACACCATATATTTT.

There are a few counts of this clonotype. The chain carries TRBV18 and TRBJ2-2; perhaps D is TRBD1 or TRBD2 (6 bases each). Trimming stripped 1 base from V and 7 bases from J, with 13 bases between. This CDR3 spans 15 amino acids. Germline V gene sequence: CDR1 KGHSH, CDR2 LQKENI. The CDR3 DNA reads TGTGCCAGCTCACCACTCGGCAGGGGAGGCGGGGAGCTGTTTTTT. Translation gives CASSPLGRGGGELFF.

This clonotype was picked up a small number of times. The chain's CDR3 is CSARWAGGSGANVLTF. The CDR3 nucleotides are TGCAGTGCTAGATGGGCAGGGGGCTCTGGGGCCAACGTCCTGACTTTC. The gene calls are TRBV20-1 and TRBJ2-6; 7 bases align to TRBD1. Germline V gives CDR1 DFQATT, CDR2 SNEGSKA (reference sequence). CDR3 length: 16 amino acids. V shed 2 bases, J shed 0 bases, and the junction held 4 bases outside the gene matches.

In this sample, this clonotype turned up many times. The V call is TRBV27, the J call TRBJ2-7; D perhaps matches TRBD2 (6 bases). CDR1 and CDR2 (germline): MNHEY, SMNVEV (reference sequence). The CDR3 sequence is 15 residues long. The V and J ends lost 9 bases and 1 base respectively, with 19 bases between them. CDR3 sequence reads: CASSRGLSPSYEQYF. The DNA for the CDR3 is TGTGCCAGTTCGAGGGGACTGTCGCCTTCCTACGAGCAGTACTTC.

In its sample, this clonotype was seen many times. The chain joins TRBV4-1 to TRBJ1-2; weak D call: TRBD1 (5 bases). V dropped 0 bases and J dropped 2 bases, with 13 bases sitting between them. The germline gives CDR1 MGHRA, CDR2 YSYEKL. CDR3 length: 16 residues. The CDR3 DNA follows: TGCGCCAGCAGCCAAGAGGGGCAGCCCATCAACTATGGCTACACCTTC. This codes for CASSQEGQPINYGYTF.

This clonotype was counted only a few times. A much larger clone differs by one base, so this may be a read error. CDR3 protein: CASSYPTGGVCGYTF. For the CDR3, the DNA is TGTGCCAGCAGTTACCCGACAGGGGGAGTCTGTGGCTACACCTTC. The chain uses TRBV6-5 and TRBJ1-2; 9 bases are shared with TRBD1. In germline, CDR1 is MNHEY, CDR2 SVGAGI. This CDR3 comprises 15 residues. J was trimmed by 7 bases and V by 2 bases; bases with no gene match: 8.

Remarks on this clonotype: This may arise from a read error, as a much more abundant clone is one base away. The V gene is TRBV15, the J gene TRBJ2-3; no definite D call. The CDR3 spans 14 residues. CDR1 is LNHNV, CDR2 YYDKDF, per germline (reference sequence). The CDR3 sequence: CPTSTWTNTDTQYF. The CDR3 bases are TGTCCCACCAGCACCTGGACCAACACAGATACGCAGTATTTT.

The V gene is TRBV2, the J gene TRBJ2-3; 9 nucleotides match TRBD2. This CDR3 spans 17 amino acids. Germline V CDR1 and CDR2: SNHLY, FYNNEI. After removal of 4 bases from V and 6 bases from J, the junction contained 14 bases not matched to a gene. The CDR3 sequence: CASSGGRGAGTLDTQYF. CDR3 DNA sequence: TGTGCCAGCAGTGGCGGGAGGGGGGCGGGGACATTGGATACGCAGTATTTT.

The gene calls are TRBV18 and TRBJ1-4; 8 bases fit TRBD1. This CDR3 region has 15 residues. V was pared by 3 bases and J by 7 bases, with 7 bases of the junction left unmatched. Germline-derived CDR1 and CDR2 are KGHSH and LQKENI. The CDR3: CASSPARDRTEKLFF. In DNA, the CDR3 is TGTGCCAGCTCACCGGCCCGGGACAGGACTGAAAAACTGTTTTTT.

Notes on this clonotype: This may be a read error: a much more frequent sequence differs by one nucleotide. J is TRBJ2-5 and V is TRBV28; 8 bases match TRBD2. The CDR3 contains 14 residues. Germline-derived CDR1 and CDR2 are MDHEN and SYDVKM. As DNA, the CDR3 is TGTACCAGCCAAACGGGAGGGCCGGGGGAGACCCAGTACTTC. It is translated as CTSQTGGPGETQYF.

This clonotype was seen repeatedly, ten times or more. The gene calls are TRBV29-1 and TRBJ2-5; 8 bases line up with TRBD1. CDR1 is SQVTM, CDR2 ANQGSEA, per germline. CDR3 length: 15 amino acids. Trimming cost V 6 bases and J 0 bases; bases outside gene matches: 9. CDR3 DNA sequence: TGCAGCGTGGCCTTCCGACAGGGGTACCAAGAGACCCAGTACTTC. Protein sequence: CSVAFRQGYQETQYF.

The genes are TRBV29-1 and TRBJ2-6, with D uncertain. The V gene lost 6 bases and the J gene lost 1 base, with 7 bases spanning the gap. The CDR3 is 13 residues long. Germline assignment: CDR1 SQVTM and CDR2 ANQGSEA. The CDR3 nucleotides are TGCAGCGTCTTTAATTCTGGGGCCAACGTCCTGACTTTC. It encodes CSVFNSGANVLTF.

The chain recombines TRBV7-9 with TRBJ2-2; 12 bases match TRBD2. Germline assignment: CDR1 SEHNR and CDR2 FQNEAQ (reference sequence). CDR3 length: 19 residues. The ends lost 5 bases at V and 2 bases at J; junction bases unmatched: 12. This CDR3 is CASSVFDTTSGSNTGELFF. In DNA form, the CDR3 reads TGTGCCAGCAGCGTATTTGATACGACTAGCGGGAGCAACACCGGGGAGCTGTTTTTT.

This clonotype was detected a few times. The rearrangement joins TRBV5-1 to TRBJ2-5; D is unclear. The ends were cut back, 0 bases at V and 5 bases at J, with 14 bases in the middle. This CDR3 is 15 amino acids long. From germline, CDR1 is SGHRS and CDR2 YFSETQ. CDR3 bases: TGCGCCAGCAGCTTGGCCTCAGGTGTTGGGGAGACCCAGTACTTC. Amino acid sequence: CASSLASGVGETQYF.